This T cell receptor beta chain was recovered during a study of regulatory T cells in long-lasting Graves disease. Overall study: Antithyroid drugs had been taken by newly diagnosed Graves' patients for under 3 months.

This clonotype was observed a few times. Antigen: not known. The study's findings and limits: Accuracy was perhaps lowered by the small sample size.

The CDR3 has 13 amino acids. Deletions cut 4 bases from V and 0 bases from J, with 9 bases between. Germline CDR1 SQVTM, CDR2 ANQGSEA. Time point denoted: newly diagnosed GD, antithyroid drugs for less than 3 months. Extracted PBMC RNA gave rise to the TCR library. Tubes containing EDTA received approximately 9 milliliters of drawn peripheral blood. HTBI primers from iRepertoire and Arm-PCR of CDR3 regions yielded the TCR beta libraries. Authors' processing steps: The samples included approximately 60 TRBV and some 14 TRBJ segments. TCRdb processed the multiplex PCR reads anew with MiXCR; each CDR3 protein has one entry. The V and J calls shown here were made by TCRdb, not taken from the authors' results. This sample has 360,000 or so distinct CDR3 sequences, with around 15% found just once. The same sample was also used in a study of T cells in Graves' hyperthyroidism and ophthalmopathy.

The specimen comprised peripheral blood mononuclear cells (PBMCs), sampled at new diagnosis, from a patient treated with antithyroid drugs. This rearrangement joins TRBV29-1 to TRBJ1-1, with D perhaps matching TRBD1 (5 bases). The sequence came from a woman younger than 35 with Graves disease. This CDR3 is CSVGGVMNTEAFF. Here the CDR3 DNA reads TGCAGCGTTGGGGGCGTCATGAACACTGAAGCTTTCTTT.